Below, 15 T cell receptor beta chains from the same sample are listed, as sequenced in a study of cytomegalovirus exposure and HLA in healthy donors. The PCR had 60 Vbeta and 13 Jbeta primers. The assay was immunoSEQ multiplex PCR, and TCRdb's table has in-frame clones only and misses some. The sample holds about 100,000 clones, approximately 80% seen once. The specimen sequenced was PBMCs. The receptors here all came from a woman aged 55-69 years in good health and CMV-seronegative.

The chain employs TRBV5-1 and TRBJ2-7; D is possibly TRBD2 (5 bases). Trimming left V 0 bases short and J 5 bases short, with 12 bases between. The CDR3 spans 14 residues. Germline CDR1 and CDR2: SGHRS and YFSETQ. The CDR3 loop is CASSLDPSTNEQYF. CDR3 sequence (DNA): TGCGCCAGCAGCTTGGACCCTAGCACCAACGAGCAGTACTTC.

This chain uses TRBV15 with TRBJ1-1; TRBD1 might be the D (6 bases). This CDR3 region has 14 residues. Per the germline V gene, CDR1 is LNHNV and CDR2 is YYDKDF (reference sequence). The V end lost 0 bases, the J end lost 5 bases, and 10 bases lay between the germline ends. As DNA, the CDR3 is TGTGCCACCAGCAGAGATCCAGGGGTGACTGAAGCTTTCTTT. Amino acids: CATSRDPGVTEAFF.

This rearrangement joins TRBV6-5 to TRBJ2-7, with 8 bases lining up with TRBD1. V lost 3 bases and J lost 2; bases outside the gene matches: 6. Per germline, CDR1 MNHEY and CDR2 SVGAGI. The CDR3 spans 15 residues. The CDR3 here is CASSYSVQGAYEQYF. The CDR3 DNA reads TGTGCCAGCAGTTATTCTGTACAGGGGGCCTACGAGCAGTACTTC.

The V and J genes are TRBV2 and TRBJ2-7, with a weak D call TRBD1 (6 bases). CDR3 length: 14 residues. Germline assignment: CDR1 SNHLY and CDR2 FYNNEI. V lost 4 bases to trimming and J lost 7 bases, with 17 bases between them. CDR3 in amino acids: CASSGSTGSGEQYF. In DNA form, the CDR3 reads TGTGCCAGCAGTGGATCGACAGGTTCAGGGGAGCAGTACTTC.

The rearrangement joins TRBV7-2 to TRBJ1-2; D unclear. Trimming shortened V by 5 bases and J by 4 bases, and 14 bases separated the two germline ends. Germline-derived CDR1 and CDR2 are SGHTA and FQGNSA. This CDR3 spans 14 amino acids. CDR3 residues: CASSPNRELYGYTF. The CDR3 nucleotides read TGTGCCAGCAGCCCGAACCGGGAGCTCTATGGCTACACCTTC.

The gene calls are TRBV7-2 and TRBJ1-1, with no clear D. Trimming removed 2 bases from V and 10 bases from J, with 11 bases in between. The CDR3 sequence is 12 residues long. Per germline, CDR1 SGHTA and CDR2 FQGNSA. This chain's CDR3 is CASSLTAAGAFF. The CDR3 coding sequence is TGTGCCAGCAGCTTAACAGCCGCGGGAGCTTTCTTT.

About this clone itself: One junction end disagrees with the germline gene, perhaps due to a read error. V is TRBV2 and J is TRBJ1-5, with D uncertain. Germline CDR1 and CDR2: SNHLY and FYNNEI. The CDR3 totals 14 residues. The CDR3 spells CASSELNEAQPQNF. CDR3 nucleotides: TGTGCCAGCAGTGAATTGAATGAGGCTCAGCCCCAGAATTTT.

The V and J genes are TRBV27 and TRBJ1-5; TRBD1 matches 7 bases. Germline trimming cut 5 bases from V and 6 bases from J; bases unmatched to any gene: 13. The germline CDR1 and CDR2 sequences are MNHEY and SMNVEV (reference sequence). This CDR3 is built from 16 residues. The CDR3 loop is CASSGALTGLGQPQHF. DNA for the CDR3: TGTGCCAGCAGTGGCGCCTTGACAGGGTTAGGTCAGCCCCAGCATTTT.

V gene TRBV25-1 combines with J gene TRBJ1-2; a weak D match, TRBD1 (6 bases). This CDR3 contains 14 residues. V lost 1 base to trimming and J lost 8 bases, with 14 bases between them. Germline CDR1 MGHDK, CDR2 SYGVNS. The CDR3 DNA follows: TGTGCCAGCAGTGAATCGGAACAGGGTGACGGCTACACCTTC. This translates into CASSESEQGDGYTF.

A few counts support this clone. This sequence joins TRBV6-1 and TRBJ2-5, with TRBD2 as a possible D gene (5 bases). Germline V gene lookup returns CDR1 MNHNS and CDR2 SASEGT. Deletions cut 1 base from V and 4 bases from J, with 13 bases between. CDR3 size: 15 residues. CDR3 loop: CASSEGLLEGETQYF. The CDR3 DNA is TGTGCCAGCAGTGAAGGCCTTCTCGAGGGAGAGACCCAGTACTTC.

This clone is a singleton in its sample. The V call is TRBV11-2, the J call TRBJ1-2, with D perhaps matching TRBD1 (5 bases). Germline V lookup: CDR1 SGHAT, CDR2 FQNNGV. V was shortened by 6 bases and J by 3 bases, with 14 bases between the two germline ends. The CDR3 is 14 amino acids. The CDR3 here is CASRLGEGDYGYTF. In DNA, the CDR3 is TGTGCCAGCAGGCTAGGGGAAGGAGACTATGGCTACACCTTC.

This sequence joins TRBV6-5 and TRBJ1-6; TRBD1 aligns across 7 bases. The germline V gene encodes CDR1 MNHEY and CDR2 SVGAGI. This CDR3 is 14 amino acids long. After removal of 8 bases from V and 9 bases from J, the junction contained 10 bases not matched to a gene. The CDR3 spells CASGYGQALSPLHF. The CDR3 nucleotides read TGTGCCAGCGGCTACGGACAGGCCCTTTCACCCCTCCACTTT.

V gene TRBV4-3 combines with J gene TRBJ2-3; 10 nucleotides align to TRBD1. With V trimmed by 0 bases and J by 3 bases, 6 bases remained unmatched. Germline lookup yields CDR1 LGHNA and CDR2 YSLEER. CDR3 length: 17 amino acids. CDR3 sequence reads: CASSQEPDRGGTDTQYF. CDR3 DNA: TGCGCCAGCAGCCAAGAGCCGGACAGGGGGGGGACAGATACGCAGTATTTT.

To note about this clone: At the DNA level, this CDR3 is encoded by other sequences in the same sample as well. The chain uses TRBV5-1 and TRBJ1-5, with D possibly TRBD1 on 6 matching bases. This CDR3 contains 14 residues. CDR1 is SGHRS and CDR2 is YFSETQ in the germline V gene. V was trimmed by 3 bases and J by 2 bases, leaving 9 bases between them. The CDR3 nucleotides read TGCGCCAGCAGCTCAGGGGAAGGCAATCAGCCCCAGCATTTT. Its protein product is CASSSGEGNQPQHF.

The rearrangement links TRBV4-3 to TRBJ1-2; 9 bases match TRBD1. CDR3 length: 15 amino acids. With V trimmed by 3 bases and J by 4 bases, 6 bases remained unmatched. CDR1 and CDR2 from the germline V gene are LGHNA and YSLEER. The CDR3 region has the DNA TGCGCCAGCAGCCAGCTTACAGGGGGCGCCTATGGCTACACCTTC. Protein product: CASSQLTGGAYGYTF.